A single sample is the source of the 6 T cell receptor beta chains below, sequenced in a study of OX40 agonist ivuxolimab in advanced cancers. The repertoire was sequenced with immunoSEQ multiplex PCR; TCRdb's copy has only in-frame clones and lacks some. The sample includes 81,000 or so clones, 88% of them seen just once. The material sequenced was CD4+ or CD8+ T cells sorted from blood, taken in a trial of the OX40 agonist ivuxolimab. The receptors stem from an adult with an advanced solid tumor such as melanoma, head and neck, liver or kidney cancer.

This chain connects TRBV7-8 to TRBJ1-2; D gene uncertain. V was pared by 1 base and J by 5 bases, with 14 bases between. CDR1 and CDR2 (germline): SGHVS, FQNEAQ. There are 15 residues in the CDR3. CDR3 residues: CASSLDVRQVYGYTF. The CDR3 DNA follows: TGTGCCAGCAGCTTAGACGTTCGGCAGGTTTATGGCTACACCTTC.

The chain has TRBV2 and TRBJ2-3, with D perhaps matching TRBD2 (5 bases). Trimming removed 8 bases at V and 2 bases at J, with 8 bases between. In germline, CDR1 is SNHLY, CDR2 FYNNEI. The CDR3 loop spans 12 amino acids. CDR3 coding DNA: TGTGCCAGCTGCCGGGACACAGATACGCAGTATTTT. Translating it yields CASCRDTDTQYF. Full variable domain (missing parts from reference TRBV2 and TRBJ2-3): EPEVTQTPSHQVTQMGQEVILRCVPISNHLYFYWYRQILGQKVEFLVSFYNNEISEKSEIFDDQFSVERPDGSNFTLKIRSTKLEDSAMYFCASCRDTDTQYFGPGTRLTVL.

The chain couples TRBV7-2 to TRBJ1-4, with D possibly matching TRBD1 (6 bases). The ends were cut back, 5 bases at V and 0 bases at J, with 22 bases in the middle. Germline CDR1 SGHTA, CDR2 FQGNSA. CDR3 length: 19 residues. The CDR3 DNA is TGTGCCAGCAGCCCCCAGGGGAGAATAGGGTATGCAACTAATGAAAAACTGTTTTTT. Translated: CASSPQGRIGYATNEKLFF.

The J gene is TRBJ1-2, the V gene TRBV6-5, with D hard to call. The CDR3 loop spans 12 amino acids. Germline CDR1 is MNHEY and CDR2 is SVGAGI. V was clipped by 5 bases and J by 6 bases, with 10 bases between them. The CDR3 DNA sequence: TGTGCCAGCAGTCGCCTCGCGGATGGCTACACCTTC. Amino acids: CASSRLADGYTF.

The CDR3 sequence: CASSLEGSLYEQYF. CDR3 sequence (DNA): TGCGCCAGCAGCCTCGAGGGCAGCCTCTACGAGCAGTACTTC. The rearrangement links TRBV5-1 to TRBJ2-7; D is perhaps TRBD2 (5 bases). V dropped 4 bases and J dropped 3 bases, with 14 bases sitting between them. The CDR3 has 14 residues. Germline V CDR1 and CDR2: SGHRS, YFSETQ. Looking up the rest from reference TRBV5-1 and TRBJ2-7 gives the full variable domain: KAGVTQTPRYLIKTRGQQVTLSCSPISGHRSVSWYQQTPGQGLQFLFEYFSETQRNKGNFPGRFSGRQFSNSRSEMNVSTLELGDSALYLCASSLEGSLYEQYFGPGTRLTVT.

The V call is TRBV6-5, the J call TRBJ2-2; D unresolved. V shed 7 bases and J shed 6 bases, with 15 bases lying between them. The CDR3 has 14 amino acids. Germline CDR1 reads MNHEY; CDR2 reads SVGAGI. CDR3 residues: CASKRAIQAGELFF. The DNA of the CDR3 is TGTGCCAGCAAACGGGCGATTCAGGCCGGGGAGCTGTTTTTT.